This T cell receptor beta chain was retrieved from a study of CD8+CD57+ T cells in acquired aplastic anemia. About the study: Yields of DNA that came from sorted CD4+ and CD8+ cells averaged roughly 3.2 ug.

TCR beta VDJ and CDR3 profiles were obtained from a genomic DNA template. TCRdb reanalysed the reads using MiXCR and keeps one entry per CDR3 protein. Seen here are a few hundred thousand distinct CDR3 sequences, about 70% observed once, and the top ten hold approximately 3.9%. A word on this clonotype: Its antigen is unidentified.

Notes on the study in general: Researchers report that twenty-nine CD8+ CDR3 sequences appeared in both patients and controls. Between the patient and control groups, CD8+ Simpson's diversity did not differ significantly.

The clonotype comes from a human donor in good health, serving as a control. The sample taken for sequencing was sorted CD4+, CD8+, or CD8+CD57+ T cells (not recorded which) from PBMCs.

CDR3 protein: CAISATSGGAGDTQYF. Written as DNA, the CDR3 is TGTGCCATCAGTGCGACTAGCGGGGGGGCCGGCGATACGCAGTATTTT. V gene TRBV10-3 combines with J gene TRBJ2-3; 14 nucleotides agree with TRBD2. Trimming took 4 bases from V and 6 from J; bases not matched to a gene: 6. CDR1 and CDR2 from the germline V gene are ENHRY and SYGVKD. The CDR3 has 16 amino acids.